A selection of T cell receptor beta chains follows, all from one sample in a study of T cells after yellow fever vaccination. MiXCR was run by TCRdb on the 5' RACE reads, yielding one entry per CDR3 protein. The table lists 280,000 or so distinct CDR3 sequences, roughly 9% of them singletons. The sequencing used CD4+ T cells sorted from PBMCs, collected 5 days after the yellow fever booster vaccination. Receptors originate from a man aged 18 to 30 who received the YFV17D yellow fever vaccine. Both conserved end residues are part of each CDR3. D genes are given only for firm matches. The size field is filled for only some rows; it gives once, few, many or a size class.

V	J	size	D	CDR3	DNA
TRBV20-1	TRBJ1-5	many	TRBD1	CSAVRGLDQPQHF	TGCAGTGCGGTCAGGGGGCTAGATCAGCCCCAGCATTTT
TRBV19	TRBJ2-3	once	TRBD2	CASRDLAGAGDTQYF	TGTGCCAGTAGGGATCTAGCGGGGGCTGGGGATACGCAGTATTTT
TRBV11-2	TRBJ2-5	few	-	CASSLSGVTTQYF	TGTGCCAGCAGCTTATCTGGTGTTACGACCCAGTACTTC
TRBV29-1	TRBJ1-2	-	-	CSVGHHETIGYTF	TGCAGCGTAGGCCATCATGAAACAATTGGCTACACCTTC
TRBV5-1	TRBJ2-2	few	TRBD1	CASSFGQGAVNTGELFF	TGCGCCAGCAGCTTCGGACAGGGGGCGGTGAACACCGGGGAGCTGTTTTTT
TRBV5-1	TRBJ2-2	few	-	CASSFFQGFTGELFF	TGCGCCAGCAGCTTTTTTCAAGGGTTCACCGGGGAGCTGTTTTTT
TRBV6-2/TRBV6-3	TRBJ2-3	few	TRBD1	CASSPGQGLYHSPTDTQYF	TGTGCCAGCAGCCCTGGACAGGGCCTTTACCACTCCCCCACAGATACGCAGTATTTT
TRBV20-1	TRBJ2-5	many	TRBD2	CSARGAGGGEATQYF	TGCAGTGCTAGAGGAGCGGGGGGTGGGGAGGCGACCCAGTACTTC
TRBV20-1	TRBJ1-4	few	-	CSARDRISATNEKLFF	TGCAGTGCTAGAGACCGCATCTCTGCAACTAATGAAAAACTGTTTTTT
TRBV9	TRBJ1-2	-	-	CASSSRDPQRGYTF	TGTGCCAGCTCCTCAAGGGACCCCCAAAGGGGCTACACCTTC
TRBV10-3	TRBJ2-2	many	-	CAISERMGTNTGELFF	TGTGCCATCAGTGAGAGAATGGGGACGAACACCGGGGAGCTGTTTTTT
TRBV7-2	TRBJ2-7	many	-	CASSSNPGPDYEQYF	TGTGCCAGCAGCTCGAACCCGGGACCCGATTACGAGCAGTACTTC
TRBV5-6	TRBJ2-3	few	-	CASSLGGAGADTQYF	TGTGCCAGCAGCTTGGGAGGGGCCGGGGCAGATACGCAGTATTTT
TRBV2	TRBJ1-1	-	TRBD1	CASSEPDRGTEAFF	TGTGCCAGCAGTGAACCTGACAGGGGTACTGAAGCTTTCTTT
TRBV4-3	TRBJ2-3	-	-	CASSQAWGTDTQYF	TGCGCCAGCAGCCAAGCTTGGGGCACAGATACGCAGTATTTT
TRBV4-1	TRBJ1-2	-	TRBD1	CASSQHPGQHTANYGYTF	TGCGCCAGCAGCCAACACCCGGGACAGCACACCGCTAACTATGGCTACACCTTC
TRBV23-1	TRBJ2-1	many	-	CASSQRRSLANEQFF	TGCGCCAGCAGTCAGCGAAGGTCCCTGGCAAATGAGCAGTTCTTC
TRBV20-1	TRBJ2-1	-	-	CSARGGRGEQFF	TGCAGTGCTAGAGGTGGAAGAGGTGAGCAGTTCTTC
TRBV20-1	TRBJ1-2	-	-	CSAPPMRDPSGGYTF	TGCAGTGCCCCTCCTATGCGGGATCCCTCGGGAGGCTACACCTTC
TRBV6-5	TRBJ2-2	-	-	CASSYSATHFAGELFF	TGTGCCAGCAGTTACTCCGCAACCCACTTTGCCGGGGAGCTGTTTTTT
TRBV20-1	TRBJ2-5	many	-	CSAGVFGPQETQYF	TGCAGTGCTGGGGTTTTCGGACCCCAAGAGACCCAGTACTTC
TRBV12-3/TRBV12-4	TRBJ1-6	few	-	CASSLPPWNNSPLHF	TGTGCCAGCAGTTTACCCCCTTGGAATAATTCACCCCTCCACTTT
TRBV7-2	TRBJ2-3	-	TRBD2	CASSLAVAGGRDTQYF	TGTGCCAGCAGCTTAGCTGTAGCGGGGGGAAGGGATACGCAGTATTTT
TRBV6-1	TRBJ2-5	-	-	CASSDHPGTKTQYF	TGTGCCAGCAGTGACCATCCGGGAACTAAGACCCAGTACTTC
TRBV10-3	TRBJ2-3	many	TRBD1	CAISARTGTDTQYF	TGTGCCATCAGTGCTCGGACAGGGACAGATACGCAGTATTTT
TRBV20-1	TRBJ1-2	-	TRBD1	CSASSGQGFYGYTF	TGCAGTGCTAGTTCGGGACAGGGGTTCTATGGCTACACCTTC
TRBV4-2	TRBJ2-7	few	TRBD2	CASSQGSGGLSYEQYF	TGTGCCAGCAGCCAAGGTAGCGGGGGCCTTTCCTACGAGCAGTACTTC
TRBV10-3	TRBJ2-2	many	TRBD1	CAITPRQGTGELFF	TGTGCCATAACCCCGAGACAGGGCACCGGGGAGCTGTTTTTT
TRBV7-9	TRBJ1-1	-	TRBD1	CASSLLQGSEAFF	TGTGCCAGCAGCTTACTACAGGGGTCTGAAGCTTTCTTT
TRBV14	TRBJ1-5	few	-	CASSQARQPQHF	TGTGCCAGCAGCCAAGCTCGACAGCCCCAGCATTTT
TRBV30	TRBJ2-1	-	TRBD1	CAWSRGGSGNEQFF	TGTGCCTGGAGTCGAGGGGGCTCTGGAAATGAGCAGTTCTTC
TRBV20-1	TRBJ2-5	-	TRBD2	CSASLAGGQETQYF	TGCAGTGCTAGTTTGGCGGGGGGGCAGGAGACCCAGTACTTC
TRBV9	TRBJ2-7	many	-	CASSPQGTGIYEQYF	TGTGCCAGCAGCCCTCAGGGCACGGGGATCTACGAGCAGTACTTC
TRBV18	TRBJ1-6	few	-	CASSPPSGGSNSPLHF	TGTGCCAGCTCACCTCCCTCCGGGGGCTCGAATTCACCCCTCCACTTT
TRBV7-2	TRBJ1-2	-	TRBD1	CASSLAVQGANYGYTF	TGTGCCAGCAGCTTAGCCGTGCAGGGGGCGAATTATGGCTACACCTTC
TRBV7-9	TRBJ2-3	-	TRBD1	CASSLGQGMDTQYF	TGTGCCAGCAGCTTAGGACAGGGGATGGATACGCAGTATTTT
TRBV23-1	TRBJ2-1	many	TRBD2	CASSQPLAGGSYNEQFF	TGCGCCAGCAGTCAACCGCTGGCGGGGGGTTCCTACAATGAGCAGTTCTTC
TRBV12-3/TRBV12-4	TRBJ1-5	few	-	CASSSARQGSSNQPQHF	TGTGCCAGCAGTTCCGCACGTCAGGGCTCGAGCAATCAGCCCCAGCATTTT
TRBV6-2/TRBV6-3	TRBJ2-2	few	-	CASSNSPGNTGELFF	TGTGCCAGCAGCAATTCCCCGGGGAACACCGGGGAGCTGTTTTTT
TRBV4-3	TRBJ1-5	-	TRBD1	CASSQLQGDQPQHF	TGCGCCAGCAGCCAATTACAGGGGGATCAGCCCCAGCATTTT
TRBV5-6	TRBJ2-5	-	-	CASSSWVQETQYF	TGTGCCAGCAGCTCCTGGGTACAGGAGACCCAGTACTTC
TRBV11-2	TRBJ2-3	few	TRBD2	CASSSPTSGLADTQYF	TGTGCCAGCAGCTCGCCGACTAGCGGGTTGGCAGATACGCAGTATTTT
TRBV5-1	TRBJ2-5	many	-	CASSRDLRSQETQYF	TGCGCCAGCAGCAGGGACCTACGTTCCCAAGAGACCCAGTACTTC